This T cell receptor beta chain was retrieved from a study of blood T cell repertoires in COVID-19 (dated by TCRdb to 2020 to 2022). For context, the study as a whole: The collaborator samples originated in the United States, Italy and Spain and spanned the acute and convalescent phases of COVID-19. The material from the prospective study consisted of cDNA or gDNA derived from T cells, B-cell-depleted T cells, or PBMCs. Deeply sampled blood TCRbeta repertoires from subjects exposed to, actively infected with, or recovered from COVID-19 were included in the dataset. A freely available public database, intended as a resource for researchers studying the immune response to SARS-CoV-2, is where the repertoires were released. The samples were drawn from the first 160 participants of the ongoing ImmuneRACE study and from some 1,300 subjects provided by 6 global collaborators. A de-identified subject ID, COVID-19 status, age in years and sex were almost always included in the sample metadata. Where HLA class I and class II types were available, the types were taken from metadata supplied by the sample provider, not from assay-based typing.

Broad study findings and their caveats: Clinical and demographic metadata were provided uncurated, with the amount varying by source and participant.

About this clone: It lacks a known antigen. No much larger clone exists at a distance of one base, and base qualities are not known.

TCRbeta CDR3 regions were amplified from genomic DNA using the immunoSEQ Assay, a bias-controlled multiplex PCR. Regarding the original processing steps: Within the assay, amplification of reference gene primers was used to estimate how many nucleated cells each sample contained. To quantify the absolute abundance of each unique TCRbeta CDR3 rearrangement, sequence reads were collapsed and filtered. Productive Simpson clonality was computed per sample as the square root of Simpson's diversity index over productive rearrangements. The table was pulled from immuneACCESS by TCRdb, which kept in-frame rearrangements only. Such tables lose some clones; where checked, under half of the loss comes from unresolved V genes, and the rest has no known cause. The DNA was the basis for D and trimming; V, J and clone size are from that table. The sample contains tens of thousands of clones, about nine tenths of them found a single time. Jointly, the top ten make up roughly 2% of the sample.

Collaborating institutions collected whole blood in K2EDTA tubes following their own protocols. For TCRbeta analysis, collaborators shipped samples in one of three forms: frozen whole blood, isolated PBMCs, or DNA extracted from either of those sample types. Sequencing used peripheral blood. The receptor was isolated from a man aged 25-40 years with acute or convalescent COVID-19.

The CDR3 protein: CASSPGYAGSNEQFF. The base sequence is TGTGCCAGCAGCCCCGGGTACGCGGGAAGTAATGAGCAGTTCTTC. The sequence links TRBV7-2 to TRBJ2-1; a tentative D match to TRBD2 spans 6 bases. V loses 5 bases of germline sequence and J loses 7 bases, and the interval between the two ends is 18 bases. The CDR3 starts with the cysteine, ends with the phenylalanine, and has 15 residues. The CDR3 DNA has 45 bases and is translated from base 1. The germline V gene provides CDR1 SGHTA and CDR2 FQGNSA. Supplemented by the reference TRBV7-2 and TRBJ2-1 proteins around the CDR3, the complete variable domain is GAGVSQSPSNKVTEKGKDVELRCDPISGHTALYWYRQSLGQGLEFLIYFQGNSAPDKSGLPSDRFSAERTGGSVSTLTIQRTQQEDSAVYLCASSPGYAGSNEQFFGPGTRLTVL.